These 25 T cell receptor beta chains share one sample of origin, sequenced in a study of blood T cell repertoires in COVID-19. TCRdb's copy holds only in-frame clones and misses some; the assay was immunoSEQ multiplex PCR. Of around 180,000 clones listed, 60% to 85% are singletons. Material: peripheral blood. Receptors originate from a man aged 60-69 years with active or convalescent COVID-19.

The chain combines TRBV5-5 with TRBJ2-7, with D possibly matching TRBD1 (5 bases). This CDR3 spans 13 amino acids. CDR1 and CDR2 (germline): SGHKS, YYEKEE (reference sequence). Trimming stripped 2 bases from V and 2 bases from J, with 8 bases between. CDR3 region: CASSFSGPYEQYF. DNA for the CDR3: TGTGCCAGCAGCTTCTCAGGGCCCTACGAGCAGTACTTC.

The CDR3 region is CALDREVYEQYF. The CDR3 DNA follows: TGCGCCCTGGACAGGGAGGTCTACGAGCAGTACTTC. The V and J genes are TRBV5-1 and TRBJ2-7; 8 bases fit TRBD1. The V gene's germline CDR1 is SGHRS and CDR2 YFSETQ. The CDR3 spans 12 residues. V was pared by 10 bases and J by 3 bases, with 6 bases of the junction left unmatched.

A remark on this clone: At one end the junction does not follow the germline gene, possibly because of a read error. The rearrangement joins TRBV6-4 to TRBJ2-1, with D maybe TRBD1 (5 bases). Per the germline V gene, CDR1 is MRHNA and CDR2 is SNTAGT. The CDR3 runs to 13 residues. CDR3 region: CASSDTTLAVRVF. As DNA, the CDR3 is TGTGCCAGCAGTGACACCACACTGGCCGTCAGGGTCTTC.

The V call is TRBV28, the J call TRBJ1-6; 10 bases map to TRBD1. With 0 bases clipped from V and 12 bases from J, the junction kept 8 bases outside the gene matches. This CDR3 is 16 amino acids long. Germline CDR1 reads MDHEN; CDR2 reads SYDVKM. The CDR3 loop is CASSLWTGGIPGPLHF. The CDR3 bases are TGTGCCAGCAGTTTATGGACAGGGGGCATTCCTGGACCCCTCCACTTT.

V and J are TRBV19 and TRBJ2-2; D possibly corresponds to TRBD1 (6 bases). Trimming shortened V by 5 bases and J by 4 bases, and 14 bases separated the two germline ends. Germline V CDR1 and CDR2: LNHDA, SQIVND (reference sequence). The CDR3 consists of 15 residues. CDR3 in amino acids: CASSHEGGVTGELFF. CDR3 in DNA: TGTGCCAGTAGTCACGAAGGGGGAGTCACCGGGGAGCTGTTTTTT.

As DNA, the CDR3 is TGCGCCAGCAGCTCCTCCGGGACAGATTACAATGAGCAGTTCTTC. It specifies CASSSSGTDYNEQFF. The rearrangement links TRBV5-1 to TRBJ2-1; 7 bases line up with TRBD1. The CDR3 contains 15 residues. V shed 3 bases, J shed 4 bases, and the junction held 7 bases outside the gene matches. The germline V gene encodes CDR1 SGHRS and CDR2 YFSETQ.

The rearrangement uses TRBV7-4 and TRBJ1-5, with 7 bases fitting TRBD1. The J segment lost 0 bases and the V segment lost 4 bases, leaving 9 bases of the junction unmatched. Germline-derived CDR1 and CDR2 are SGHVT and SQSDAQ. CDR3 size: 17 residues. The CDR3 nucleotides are TGTGCCAGCAGCTGGGACCGGGACAGCTATAGCAATCAGCCCCAGCATTTT. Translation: CASSWDRDSYSNQPQHF.

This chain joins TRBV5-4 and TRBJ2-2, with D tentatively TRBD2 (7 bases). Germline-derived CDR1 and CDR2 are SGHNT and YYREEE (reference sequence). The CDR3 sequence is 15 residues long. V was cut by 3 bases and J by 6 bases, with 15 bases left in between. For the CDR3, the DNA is TGTGCCAGCAGCTGGGAGCAGGGGAGGGCCGGGGAGCTGTTTTTT. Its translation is CASSWEQGRAGELFF.

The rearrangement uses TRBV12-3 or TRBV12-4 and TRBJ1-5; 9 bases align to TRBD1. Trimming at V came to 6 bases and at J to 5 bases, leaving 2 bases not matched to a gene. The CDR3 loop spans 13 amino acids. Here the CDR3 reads CASSRDRDQPQHF. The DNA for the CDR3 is TGTGCCAGCAGCCGGGACAGGGATCAGCCCCAGCATTTT.

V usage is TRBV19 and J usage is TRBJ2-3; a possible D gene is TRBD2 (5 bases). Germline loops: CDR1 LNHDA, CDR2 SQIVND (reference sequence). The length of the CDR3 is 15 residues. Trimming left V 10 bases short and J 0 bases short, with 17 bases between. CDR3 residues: CATRGIGGSTDTQYF. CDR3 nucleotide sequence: TGTGCCACCCGAGGAATTGGCGGGAGCACAGATACGCAGTATTTT.

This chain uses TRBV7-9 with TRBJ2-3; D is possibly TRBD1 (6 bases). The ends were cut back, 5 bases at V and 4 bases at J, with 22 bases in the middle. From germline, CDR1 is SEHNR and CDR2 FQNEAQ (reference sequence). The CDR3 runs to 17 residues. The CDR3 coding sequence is TGTGCCAGCAGCCCGCTCGACAGGACAACCTGGGCAGATACGCAGTATTTT. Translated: CASSPLDRTTWADTQYF.

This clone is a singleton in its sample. The CDR3 nucleotides read TGTGCCAGCAGCCAGGGACAGAACACTGAAGCTTTCTTT. Translation gives CASSQGQNTEAFF. This chain uses TRBV3-1 (or the pseudogene TRBV3-2) with TRBJ1-1; tentatively, D is TRBD1 (6 bases). The CDR3 is 13 residues long. CDR1 is LGHDT and CDR2 is YNNKEL in the germline V gene (reference sequence). Trimming took off 3 bases at V and 1 base at J, with 6 bases between the two ends.

CDR3 in amino acids: CASSLVGQGANEQYF. CDR3 coding DNA: TGTGCCAGCAGCTTAGTGGGACAGGGGGCGAACGAGCAGTACTTC. The V call is TRBV7-6, the J call TRBJ2-7; TRBD1 agrees at 12 bases. J gave up 5 bases and V 1 base, and 3 bases lay outside the gene matches. The CDR3 loop spans 15 amino acids. The germline V gene has CDR1 SGHVS and CDR2 FNYEAQ.

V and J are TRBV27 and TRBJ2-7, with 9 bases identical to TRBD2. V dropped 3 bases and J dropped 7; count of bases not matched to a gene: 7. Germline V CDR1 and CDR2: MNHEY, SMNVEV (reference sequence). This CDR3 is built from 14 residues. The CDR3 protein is CASSFSLAGREQYF. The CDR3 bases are TGTGCCAGCAGTTTTTCCCTAGCGGGAAGAGAGCAGTACTTC.

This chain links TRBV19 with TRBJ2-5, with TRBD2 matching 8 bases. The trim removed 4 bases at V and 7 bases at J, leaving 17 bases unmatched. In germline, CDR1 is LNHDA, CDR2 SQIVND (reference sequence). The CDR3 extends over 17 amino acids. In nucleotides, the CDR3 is TGTGCCAGTAGTAGGGGAAGGAAGCGGGAGAGGGTAGGGACCCAGTACTTC. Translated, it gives CASSRGRKRERVGTQYF.

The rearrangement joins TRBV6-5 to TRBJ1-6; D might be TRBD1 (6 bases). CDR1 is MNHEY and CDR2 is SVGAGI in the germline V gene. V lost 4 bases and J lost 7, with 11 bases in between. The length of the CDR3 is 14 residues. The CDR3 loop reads CASSSGGRNSPLHF. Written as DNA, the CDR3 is TGTGCCAGCAGTTCCGGGGGGCGGAATTCACCCCTCCACTTT.

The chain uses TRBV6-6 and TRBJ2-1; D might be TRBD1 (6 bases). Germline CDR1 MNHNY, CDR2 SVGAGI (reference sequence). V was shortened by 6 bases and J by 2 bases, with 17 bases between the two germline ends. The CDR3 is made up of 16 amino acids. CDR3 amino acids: CASRTGVSIAYNEQFF. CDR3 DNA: TGTGCCAGCAGGACAGGCGTCAGTATCGCCTACAATGAGCAGTTCTTC.

The CDR3 here is CASSLVAGGRSNEQFF. CDR3 in DNA: TGCGCCAGCAGCTTGGTAGCGGGAGGGCGTAGCAATGAGCAGTTCTTC. The chain has TRBV5-1 and TRBJ2-1; 11 nucleotides agree with TRBD2. Germline V gives CDR1 SGHRS, CDR2 YFSETQ. The J segment lost 6 bases and the V segment lost 0 bases, leaving 5 bases of the junction unmatched. The length of the CDR3 is 16 residues.

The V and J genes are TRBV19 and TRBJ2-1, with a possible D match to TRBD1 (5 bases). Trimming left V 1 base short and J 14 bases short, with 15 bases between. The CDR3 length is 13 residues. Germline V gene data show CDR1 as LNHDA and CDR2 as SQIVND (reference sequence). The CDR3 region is CASSIGGTGMEFF. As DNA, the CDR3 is TGTGCCAGTAGTATAGGGGGTACAGGAATGGAGTTCTTC.

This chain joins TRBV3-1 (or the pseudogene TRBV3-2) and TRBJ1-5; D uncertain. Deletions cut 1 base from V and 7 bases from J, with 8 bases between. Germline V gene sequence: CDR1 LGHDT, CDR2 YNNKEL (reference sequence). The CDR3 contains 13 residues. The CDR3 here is CASSQGGIQPQHF. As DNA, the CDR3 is TGTGCCAGCAGCCAAGGAGGAATCCAGCCCCAGCATTTT.

CDR3 bases: TGTGCCGTAGGAGGAGGAGGAGAGACCCAGTACTTC. As protein: CAVGGGGETQYF. The rearrangement links TRBV10-3 to TRBJ2-5, with a possible D match to TRBD2 (5 bases). The CDR3 is 12 residues long. Trimming removed 11 bases from V and 4 bases from J, with 14 bases in between. CDR1 and CDR2 from the germline V gene are ENHRY and SYGVKD.

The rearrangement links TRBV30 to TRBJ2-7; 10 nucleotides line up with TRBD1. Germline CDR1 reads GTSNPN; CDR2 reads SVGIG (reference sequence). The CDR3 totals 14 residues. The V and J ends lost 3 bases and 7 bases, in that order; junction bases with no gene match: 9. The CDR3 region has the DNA TGTGCCTGGAGGCGGACAGGGGGACTCGGGGAGCAGTACTTC. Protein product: CAWRRTGGLGEQYF.

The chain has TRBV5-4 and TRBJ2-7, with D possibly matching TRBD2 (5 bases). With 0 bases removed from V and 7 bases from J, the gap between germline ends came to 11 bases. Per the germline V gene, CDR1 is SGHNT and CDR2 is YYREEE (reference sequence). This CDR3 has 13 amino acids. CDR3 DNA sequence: TGTGCCAGCAGCTTGGGGTTACCGGGGGAGCAGTACTTC. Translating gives CASSLGLPGEQYF.

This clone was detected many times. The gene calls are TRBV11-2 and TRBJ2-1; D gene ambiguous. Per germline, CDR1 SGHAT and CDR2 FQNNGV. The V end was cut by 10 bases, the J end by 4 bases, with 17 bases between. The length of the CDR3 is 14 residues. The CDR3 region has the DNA TGTGCCACGGGTCCACTGGCGCGGTACAATGAGCAGTTCTTC. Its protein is CATGPLARYNEQFF.

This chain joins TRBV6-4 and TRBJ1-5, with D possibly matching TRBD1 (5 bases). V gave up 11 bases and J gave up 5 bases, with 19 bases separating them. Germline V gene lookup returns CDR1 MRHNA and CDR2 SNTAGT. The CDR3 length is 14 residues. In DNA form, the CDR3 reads TGTGCCCTTTTCCCCCGACAGAGACATCAGCCCCAGCATTTT. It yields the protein CALFPRQRHQPQHF.